The clone carrying this TCR beta chain was counted only a few times. The antigen is not known. These data belong to a study of post-analysis software for immune sequencing data. Trimming pared 6 bases from V and 9 bases from J, leaving 19 bases between. This CDR3 spans 14 amino acids. Broader study findings: When patients were compared with controls, 4 or 5 TRBV segments were more frequent, TRBV5-6, TRBV5-1 and TRBV20-1 among them.

Unique molecular identifiers were carried by the TCR beta cDNA libraries. TCRdb reprocessed the PCR reads with MiXCR, giving one entry per CDR3 protein. This sample has around 700,000 distinct CDR3 sequences, with around 64% found just once. The sample taken for sequencing was blood. V is TRBV12-3 or TRBV12-4 and J is TRBJ2-3; the D is unclear. The sequence was obtained from a girl under 10 years old with multiple sclerosis. For the CDR3, the DNA is TGTGCCAGCAGGTCCTCCGACGAAGGCCGCACGCAGTATTTT. It specifies CASRSSDEGRTQYF.